These T cell receptor beta chains were read from a single sample in a study of blood T cell repertoires in COVID-19. Repertoires were generated with immunoSEQ multiplex PCR, while TCRdb's copy carries only in-frame clones and drops some. The data contain 100,000 to 120,000 clones, 88% of them seen just once; the ten biggest clones take up 2% to 3%. The specimen sequenced was peripheral blood. The receptors come from a human donor in a cohort sampled during active COVID-19. CDR3s include the opening cysteine and the closing phenylalanine or tryptophan. A D gene is named only where the DNA matches it firmly. The size field is filled for only some rows; it gives once, few, many or a size class.

D	size	length	V	J	DNA	CDR3
TRBD1	NA	13	TRBV10-3	TRBJ1-2	TGTGCCATCAGCATGGACAGGGGCTATGGCTACACCTTC	CAISMDRGYGYTF
TRBD2	NA	17	TRBV27	TRBJ2-1	TGTGCCAGCAGTCCCACAGGCCGGACTAGCGGGTACAATGAGCAGTTCTTC	CASSPTGRTSGYNEQFF
TRBD2	NA	16	TRBV25-1	TRBJ2-3	TGTGCCAGCAGTACGCGACTAGCGGGGGGCACAGATACGCAGTATTTT	CASSTRLAGGTDTQYF
NA	NA	17	TRBV7-6	TRBJ1-4	TGTGCCAGCAGCTTAGTTGGGGGCACTGCAACTAATGAAAAACTGTTTTTT	CASSLVGGTATNEKLFF
NA	few	15	TRBV3-1/TRBV3-2	TRBJ1-5	TGTGCCAGCAGCCAAGGTCTGGGTCCGGGGCAGCCCCAGCATTTT	CASSQGLGPGQPQHF
NA	NA	12	TRBV19	TRBJ2-5	TGTGCCAGTAGTGCCTACCGGGGGACCCAGTACTTC	CASSAYRGTQYF
NA	once	14	TRBV3-1/TRBV3-2	TRBJ1-2	TGTGCCAGCAGCCAAGATCCCGACAGCTATGGCTACACCTTC	CASSQDPDSYGYTF
NA	NA	16	TRBV10-1	TRBJ2-7	TGCGCCAGCAGTGAGTCGCCCCAGGGGTTATTCTACGAGCAGTACTTC	CASSESPQGLFYEQYF
TRBD2	NA	18	TRBV6-4	TRBJ2-1	TGTGCCAGCAGTGACCCGAGAAGGGGACGCGGGAGGGGTAATGAGCAGTTCTTC	CASSDPRRGRGRGNEQFF
NA	NA	14	TRBV10-1	TRBJ2-2	TGCGCCAGCATGAGGGACTTTAACACCGGGGAGCTGTTTTTT	CASMRDFNTGELFF
NA	NA	14	TRBV29-1	TRBJ1-1	TGCAGCGTTGAAGGAGGATCTGTGGGTACTGAAGCTTTCTTT	CSVEGGSVGTEAFF
TRBD1	NA	20	TRBV14	TRBJ1-1	TGTGCCAGCAGCCTATTGCCGATAGGGGGACAGAGGGTTATGAACACTGAAGCTTTCTTT	CASSLLPIGGQRVMNTEAFF
TRBD1	NA	15	TRBV5-4	TRBJ2-7	TGTGCCAGCAGCTTGGCAGGGGGTTTTCTCTACGAGCAGTACTTC	CASSLAGGFLYEQYF
NA	many	13	TRBV12-3/TRBV12-4	TRBJ2-7	TGTGCCAGCAGTTTAGCCTACTCCTACGAGCAGTACTTC	CASSLAYSYEQYF
NA	NA	13	TRBV9	TRBJ1-2	TGTGCCAGCAGCGAGGGGGAGGGTTATGGCTACACCTTC	CASSEGEGYGYTF
NA	once	16	TRBV28	TRBJ2-1	TGTGCCAGCAGTTCCGTCCGCGGGGAATATTACAATGAGCAGTTCTTC	CASSSVRGEYYNEQFF
TRBD2	few	17	TRBV5-1	TRBJ2-1	TGCGCCAGCAGCTCGGGACTAGCGGGAGGGTATTACAATGAGCAGTTCTTC	CASSSGLAGGYYNEQFF
TRBD2	NA	18	TRBV19	TRBJ2-1	TGTGCCAGTAGGCGGGGGACTAGCGGGATGAGCTCCTACAATGAGCAGTTCTTC	CASRRGTSGMSSYNEQFF
TRBD2	NA	16	TRBV7-8	TRBJ2-7	TGTGCCAGCAGCTTAGCGGCTTGGCTAGCGGGGGCCGAGCAGTACTTC	CASSLAAWLAGAEQYF
TRBD2	NA	17	TRBV5-5	TRBJ2-5	TGTGCCAGCAGCTTCCACCTTTTGGGAGGGAATAGAGAGACCCAGTACTTC	CASSFHLLGGNRETQYF
NA	NA	12	TRBV6-5	TRBJ1-2	TGTGCCAGCACCACCGGCAGGGTCGGCTACACCTTC	CASTTGRVGYTF
TRBD2	once	16	TRBV10-3	TRBJ2-7	TGTGCCATCAGTGAGCCCGGACTAGCGGGTTCCTACGAGCAGTACTTC	CAISEPGLAGSYEQYF
TRBD1	NA	16	TRBV20-1	TRBJ1-3	TGCAGTGCTAGTAAGGACAGGGGCCGCTCTGGAAACACCATATATTTT	CSASKDRGRSGNTIYF
NA	NA	12	TRBV4-2	TRBJ2-1	TGTGCCAGCAGCCAAGATCTCAATGAGCAGTTCTTC	CASSQDLNEQFF
NA	NA	13	TRBV4-1	TRBJ1-2	TGCGCCAGCAGCCATACTGAATTCTATGGCTACACCTTC	CASSHTEFYGYTF
TRBD1	NA	18	TRBV19	TRBJ1-2	TGTGCCAGTACCTCCTGGGACAGGGGGCCCCTTGCTAACTATGGCTACACCTTC	CASTSWDRGPLANYGYTF
NA	NA	18	TRBV6-4	TRBJ2-2	TGTGCCAGCAGTGACATTCCCCCCAGATCGAGGGCTACCGGGGAGCTGTTTTTT	CASSDIPPRSRATGELFF
NA	NA	13	TRBV10-3	TRBJ1-5	TGTGCCATCAGTGACGGAGCGGTTCAGCCCCAGCATTTT	CAISDGAVQPQHF
TRBD1	NA	17	TRBV9	TRBJ1-1	TGTGCCAGCAGCGTTGAAGGACAGGGGCCCTTGAACACTGAAGCTTTCTTT	CASSVEGQGPLNTEAFF
TRBD1	NA	14	TRBV27	TRBJ1-2	TGTGCCAGCAGACCTTACGACAGGGGCTGGGGCTACACCTTC	CASRPYDRGWGYTF
TRBD1	NA	17	TRBV9	TRBJ2-3	TGTGCCAGCAGCCCGAGTCAGGGACAGTCCAGCACAGATACGCAGTATTTT	CASSPSQGQSSTDTQYF
NA	NA	16	TRBV18	TRBJ1-5	TGTGCCAGCTCACTGGGGTCGGGAATAGGTAATCAGCCCCAGCATTTT	CASSLGSGIGNQPQHF
NA	NA	12	TRBV6-5	TRBJ2-6	TGTGCCAGCAGCGGTGGGGCCAACGTCCTGACTTTC	CASSGGANVLTF
TRBD2	NA	15	TRBV19	TRBJ2-1	TGTGCCAGTAGTACAACTAGCGGGGGTAGGTATGAGCAGTTCTTC	CASSTTSGGRYEQFF
TRBD1	once	13	TRBV2	TRBJ1-6	TGTGCCAGCAGTGGACAGGGGGGTTCACCCCTCCACTTT	CASSGQGGSPLHF
TRBD1	NA	13	TRBV7-9	TRBJ1-2	TGTGCCAGCAGCTCGGACAGGGTAGCCGGCTACACCTTC	CASSSDRVAGYTF
NA	NA	13	TRBV25-1	TRBJ1-1	TGTGCCAGCAGTCCCGGGGGGTGGACTGAAGCTTTCTTT	CASSPGGWTEAFF
NA	once	12	TRBV19	TRBJ1-1	TGTGCCAGTACCATGCGGGGGCGCGTAGCTTTCTTT	CASTMRGRVAFF
NA	NA	13	TRBV6-5	TRBJ1-2	TGTGCCAGCAGTTTTACAGCCTACTATGGCTACACCTTC	CASSFTAYYGYTF
NA	once	12	TRBV28	TRBJ1-5	TGTGCCAGCAGTTTTGTCAGTCAGCCCCAGCATTTT	CASSFVSQPQHF
TRBD1	NA	19	TRBV3-1/TRBV3-2	TRBJ2-6	TGTGCCAGCAGCCCGGTTATAGACAGGGGTGGCCCTGGGGCCAACGTCCTGACTTTC	CASSPVIDRGGPGANVLTF
NA	NA	12	TRBV2	TRBJ1-5	TGTGCCAGCAGTGAGGCCGGACTGCCCCAGCATTTT	CASSEAGLPQHF
NA	NA	17	TRBV4-1	TRBJ2-6	TGCGCCAGCAGCCAGACCGAATCTAGCTCTGGGGCCAACGTCCTGACTTTC	CASSQTESSSGANVLTF
NA	NA	12	TRBV2	TRBJ2-5	TGTGCCAGCAGTGAGAGGTCAGAGACCCAGTACTTC	CASSERSETQYF